Below are 9 T cell receptor beta chains sequenced from a single sample in a study of ipilimumab plus nivolumab after autologous stem cell transplantation. Repertoires were generated with immunoSEQ multiplex PCR, while TCRdb's copy carries only in-frame clones and drops some. The sample holds 8,000 to 11,000 clones, 78% seen once. Sample: PBMCs, taken in a trial of ipilimumab plus nivolumab as post-transplant consolidation. Receptors were obtained from a male donor with diffuse large B-cell lymphoma.

V and J are TRBV27 and TRBJ1-6, with D tentatively TRBD1 (6 bases). Germline-derived CDR1 and CDR2 are MNHEY and SMNVEV (reference sequence). The CDR3 sequence is 14 residues long. V was pared by 0 bases and J by 9 bases, with 9 bases between. The CDR3 sequence: CASSLSEGGSPLHF. For the CDR3, the DNA is TGTGCCAGCAGTTTATCCGAGGGGGGTTCACCCCTCCACTTT.

The chain links TRBV27 to TRBJ1-3; 9 bases agree with TRBD1. The junction had 5 bases not matched to a gene; V was cut back by 4 bases and J by 4 bases. The CDR3 consists of 15 residues. Germline V gene lookup returns CDR1 MNHEY and CDR2 SMNVEV (reference sequence). CDR3 amino acids: CASSWGTGTGNTIYF. In nucleotides, the CDR3 is TGTGCCAGCAGTTGGGGGACAGGGACCGGAAACACCATATATTTT.

The genes are TRBV13 and TRBJ2-3, with 9 nucleotides matching TRBD2. Trimming took 5 bases from V and 3 from J; bases not matched to a gene: 12. CDR1 and CDR2 (germline): PRHDT, FYEKMQ (reference sequence). CDR3 length: 17 amino acids. The chain's CDR3 is CASSPWEGRGGTDTQYF. The CDR3 DNA follows: TGTGCCAGCAGCCCTTGGGAGGGGCGGGGGGGAACAGATACGCAGTATTTT.

This clone was observed a handful of times. The CDR3, as DNA: TGTGCCATCAGTGAGCCGGAGTGGGGTGGGGTATCTTTCTTT. As protein: CAISEPEWGGVSFF. V and J are TRBV10-3 and TRBJ1-1; D uncertain. Trimming left V 2 bases short and J 12 bases short, with 19 bases between. CDR3 length: 14 residues. Germline-derived CDR1 and CDR2 are ENHRY and SYGVKD.

The genes are TRBV28 and TRBJ1-5, with unresolved D. The V and J ends lost 6 bases and 1 base respectively, with 13 bases between them. The CDR3 covers 15 residues. Germline CDR1 is MDHEN and CDR2 is SYDVKM. The CDR3 is CASRLARLSNQPQHF. The CDR3 bases are TGTGCCAGCAGGCTTGCACGCCTGAGCAATCAGCCCCAGCATTTT. Using reference TRBV28 and TRBJ1-5 for the parts outside the CDR3, the full variable domain is DVKVTQSSRYLVKRTGEKVFLECVQDMDHENMFWYRQDPGLGLRLIYFSYDVKMKEKGDIPEGYSVSREKKERFSLILESASTNQTSMYLCASRLARLSNQPQHFGDGTRLSIL.

The genes are TRBV5-4 and TRBJ2-1, with 11 bases lining up with TRBD2. CDR1 and CDR2 from the germline V gene are SGHNT and YYREEE (reference sequence). Trimming removed 4 bases from V and 5 bases from J; junction bases left unmatched: 11. The CDR3 has 17 residues. The CDR3 region has the DNA TGTGCCAGCAGCCCCCGTATTAGCGGGGGGGTGCACAATGAGCAGTTCTTC. It yields the protein CASSPRISGGVHNEQFF.

This clone has only one observation. The CDR3 DNA follows: TGTGCCAGCAGCCCGAGGGACAGGGGGGATCCCGGGGATGAGCAGTTCTTC. Translated: CASSPRDRGDPGDEQFF. This chain joins TRBV4-2 and TRBJ2-1, with 11 bases fitting TRBD1. CDR1 LGHNA and CDR2 YNFKEQ come from the germline V gene. The CDR3 has 17 amino acids. With 4 bases clipped from V and 8 bases from J, the junction kept 13 bases outside the gene matches.

The chain is built from TRBV28 and TRBJ2-4; TRBD1 might be the D (6 bases). CDR3 length equals 13 residues. Germline V CDR1 and CDR2: MDHEN, SYDVKM. Deletions cut 4 bases from V and 7 bases from J, with 11 bases between. DNA for the CDR3: TGTGCCAGCAGTTCAGCAGGGGCGAACATTCAGTACTTC. This encodes CASSSAGANIQYF.

The count of this clone is one. V gene TRBV18 combines with J gene TRBJ2-1; 9 nucleotides line up with TRBD1. J was trimmed by 5 bases and V by 4 bases; bases with no gene match: 9. Germline V gives CDR1 KGHSH, CDR2 LQKENI. This CDR3 is built from 16 residues. CDR3 nucleotide sequence: TGTGCCAGCTCACGCGACTTCGGGACAGGGAACAATGAGCAGTTCTTC. It translates to CASSRDFGTGNNEQFF.